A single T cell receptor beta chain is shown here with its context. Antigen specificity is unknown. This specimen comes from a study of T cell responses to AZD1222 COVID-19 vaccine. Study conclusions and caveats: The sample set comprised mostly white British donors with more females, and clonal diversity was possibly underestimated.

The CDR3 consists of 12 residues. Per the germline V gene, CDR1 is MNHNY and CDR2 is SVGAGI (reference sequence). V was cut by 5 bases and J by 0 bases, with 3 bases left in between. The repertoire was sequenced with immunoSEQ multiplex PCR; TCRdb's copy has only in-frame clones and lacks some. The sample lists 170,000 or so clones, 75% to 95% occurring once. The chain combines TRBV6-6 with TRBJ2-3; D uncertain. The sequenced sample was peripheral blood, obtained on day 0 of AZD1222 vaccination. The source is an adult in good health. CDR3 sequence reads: CASSHSTDTQYF. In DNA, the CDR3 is TGTGCCAGCAGTCATAGCACAGATACGCAGTATTTT.